This T cell receptor beta chain is drawn from a study of response to subunit inactivated influenza vaccine (dated by TCRdb to between 2017 and 2018). With respect to the entire study: Deep quantitative profiling of the T cell receptor repertoire was used in the study to follow responses to a trivalent subunit inactivated influenza vaccine.

Including the terminal cysteine and phenylalanine, the CDR3 comprises 18 residues. Kept here is only the CDR3 DNA, which spans 54 bases and is read in frame from base 1. Receptors were amplified or captured by RT-PCR. The instrument was an Illumina HiSeq 2500. TCRdb reprocessing: public reads trimmed at Q25 with fastp, clones called with MiXCR, in-frame beta chains kept. For every CDR3 protein sequence, its rows merge into one entry that carries the most common genes and DNA. The table for this sample lists about 650,000 distinct CDR3 sequences; about a sixth of them were counted only once. 11% of the sample is held by the ten biggest clonotypes. The paper's findings and limits, for the study overall: According to the authors, only a limited number of new T cells may be recruited by each seasonal influenza vaccination.

Points on this clonotype: Its specific antigen is unknown. There are no base qualities to consult, and no much larger clone falls within one base.

Sequenced here: PBMCs from blood, sampled 12 days after vaccination. This receptor was identified in a man aged 50-59 years who received an inactivated influenza vaccine. Donor details come from another sample of the same person, matched by shared clones. The chain employs TRBV21-1 and TRBJ2-1; whether TRBD2, the table's D call, matches the DNA was not checked. TRBV21-1 is marked as a pseudogene. The CDR3 sequence is CASSKRGGLAGVANEQFF. The sequenced DNA: TGTGCCAGCAGCAAACGGGGGGGCCTAGCGGGGGTTGCAAATGAGCAGTTCTTC.